This T cell receptor beta chain is drawn from a study of blood T cell repertoires in COVID-19. The overall study: Material from acute and convalescent COVID-19 was sourced from the United States, Italy and Spain. The cDNA or gDNA used as material had been derived from T cells, B-cell-depleted T cells, or PBMCs.

The CDR3 extends over 14 amino acids. The V and J ends lost 3 bases and 7 bases, in that order; junction bases with no gene match: 6. In germline, CDR1 is SEHNR, CDR2 FQNEAQ (reference sequence). Seattle patient enrollment occurred during active infection, with longitudinal follow-up thereafter. Sequencing was performed with immunoSEQ multiplex PCR; in TCRdb, only in-frame clones are kept and a portion is missing. Of about 160,000 clones in the sample, 92% are singletons; the top ten hold about 4.8%. The rearrangement uses TRBV7-9 and TRBJ1-2, with 9 bases aligning to TRBD1. The specimen sequenced was peripheral blood. This receptor was identified in a man aged 25 to 40 with COVID-19, enrolled during active disease. This CDR3 reads CASSFTGGSGGYTF. The CDR3 coding sequence is TGTGCCAGCAGCTTTACAGGGGGCTCGGGTGGCTACACCTTC.